The T cell receptor beta chain described here comes from a study of shared clonotypes between healthy human individuals (dated by TCRdb to the early 2020s). With regard to the full study: A few men and a couple of women, aged 18 to 49 years, made up the cohort. To increase sequencing depth and limit assay-specific biases, different laboratories used diverse techniques to prepare libraries and sequence TCR repertoires. Between about 0.8 and 9 billion PBMCs per donor were obtained by leukapheresis. The study deeply sequenced blood TCR repertoires of about 5 healthy adults to estimate repertoire size and the extent of clonotype sharing between individuals. Per donor, three plates each were used for CD4 naive and CD4 memory, two for CD8 naive, and one for CD8 memory. The study at large found these results: Incomplete sequencing was indicated by rarefaction of sorted-subset datasets, despite the large sequencing depth. Pairwise subsampling indicated that sequencing depth was expected to affect the degree of clonotype sharing among donors. The small number of donors limited the genetic and exposure-history diversity represented. Sampling was restricted to blood, and TCR repertoires in tissues likely differ from the TCR repertoires found in blood. Naive subsets generally had larger estimated clonotype richness than memory subsets did. Sharing across a few donors was observed for roughly 5.4% of naive CD4, over 3% of naive CD8, roughly 2.3% of memory CD4, and 0.4% of memory CD8 clonotypes. Compared with non-shared clonotypes, the clonotypes found in all four sorted-subset donors had higher generation probabilities.

At the junction V is shortened by 5 bases and J by 1 base; bases outside the gene matches: 3. Inclusive of the bounding cysteine and phenylalanine, the CDR3 is 14 residues long. Only the CDR3 part of the read is kept: 42 bases, read in frame from the first base. The germline V gene specifies SGHVS as CDR1 and FNYEAQ as CDR2. Donors were healthy HIV-negative adults with no recently reported acute infections or vaccinations. Every donor was a Caucasian adult living in Nashville, Tennessee, USA. CD4+ T cells were enriched by magnetic negative selection; naive cells were then positively selected on CD45RA, and the negative fraction formed the memory subset. Blood was collected by leukapheresis, and PBMCs were isolated by Ficoll-Histopaque density gradient centrifugation and then cryopreserved in liquid nitrogen vapor phase. Analytical flow cytometry was used to check the purity and quantity of each magnetically sorted T cell population. Each sorted fraction had its genomic DNA isolated and then quantified by UV absorbance on a Nanodrop 2000c.

TCR CDR3 regions were amplified from genomic DNA by multiplex PCR using the deep immunoSEQ assay. Extracted genomic DNA from each cell subset was distributed evenly across all wells of several immunoSEQ 96-well plates, and each plate was treated as a replicate. Each replicate PCR for sorted subsets received approximately 220 ng genomic DNA, equal to 28,000 or so T cell genomes. The purified libraries were quantified using a Qubit 3.0 fluorometer, sized with a Bioanalyzer 2100, and then quantified again using the KAPA Library Quantification kit. Each immunoSEQ 96-well plate was sequenced on its own single-read 150-cycle Illumina NextSeq 550 flow cell. In the original analysis: Because only junctional sequences without quality scores were contained in the immunoSEQ output, filtering matching that applied to full-length reads could not be performed. To assign V/J genes and CDR3, sequences were annotated against IMGT germline references using PyIR, a Python wrapper for IgBLAST v1.9. Reads were filtered out if the reads had weak V/J assignments (E-value above 1e-6), no CDR3, stop codons, out-of-frame junctions, or ambiguous translated residues. A V3J clonotype was defined by an identical inferred V gene, J gene, and CDR3 amino acid sequence. The percentage overlap between two repertoires was calculated by dividing the number of shared unique clonotypes by the size of the smaller repertoire. RTK rarefaction, the Chao1 estimator, and Recon v2.1 estimates of unobserved clonotypes were used to assess repertoire richness. Generation probabilities for all TCRbeta clonotypes obtained by the gDNA method from a handful of donors were computed using OLGA. TCRdb stores this immuneACCESS table with in-frame sequences only. Part of the clones is absent; in the studies checked, under half of the shortfall reflects unresolved V genes, and no reason is known for the rest. V and J calls and clone size follow that table, whereas D and trimming were derived from the DNA. Across this sample there are more than 2,000,000 clones, with 80% to 95% seen only once. Jointly, the top ten make up roughly 0.36% of the sample.

Concerning this clone: What this receptor recognizes is not known. No much larger clone is present one base from it, and per-base qualities are unavailable.

This chain is built from TRBV7-6 and TRBJ2-5, with 8 bases aligning to TRBD1. This receptor was identified in a man younger than 35 in good health. Some clones in this sample may be carry-over from other donors' samples. Sequenced material: naive CD4+ T cells from PBMCs. Taken with the paper, the label for cell subset or site translates to: CD45RA+ positively selected. The nucleotides are TGTGCCAGCAGCCGGACAGGGACCCAAGAGACCCAGTACTTC. It specifies CASSRTGTQETQYF.